Given below is one T cell receptor beta chain in context. Per the original data handling: Estimation of nucleated cell counts was performed using reference gene primer amplification. Profiling relied on immunoSEQ multiplex PCR, and the TCRdb table lists in-frame clones only, not all of them. V and J calls and clone size are given by that table; D and trimming were obtained from the DNA. Here the sample spans around 29,000 clones, roughly 91% being singletons. Germline-derived CDR1 and CDR2 are LGHNA and YSLEER. The CDR3 is 16 residues long. The trim removed 1 base at V and 5 bases at J, leaving 8 bases unmatched. These data belong to a study of blood T cell repertoires in COVID-19. Overall study context: From T cells, B-cell-depleted T cells, or PBMCs came the material, which was cDNA or gDNA.

The sequencing input was peripheral blood. V is TRBV4-3 and J is TRBJ2-5, with 9 bases aligning to TRBD2. The clonotype was recovered from a man in his 70s with active COVID-19. CDR3 region: CASSQGNSGSGETQYF. CDR3 in DNA: TGCGCCAGCAGCCAAGGGAATAGCGGGAGTGGGGAGACCCAGTACTTC.